The present TCR beta chain was sequenced within a study of Graves' ophthalmopathy and Graves' hyperthyroidism. Germline assignment: CDR1 MNHEY and CDR2 SVGAGI. V was pared by 7 bases and J by 1 base, with 10 bases between. CDR3 length equals 13 residues. The sequenced template was RNA, covering the TCR beta CDR3 region. First-round RT-PCR relied on HTBI primers, and a second-round multiplex PCR came next. TCRdb fed the multiplex PCR reads into MiXCR, producing one record per CDR3 protein. The sample lists hundreds of thousands of distinct CDR3 sequences; 35% to 45% were seen once. This clonotype was sampled from an adult man with Graves' ophthalmopathy. The J gene is TRBJ1-1, the V gene TRBV6-5; D not certain. Sequencing used peripheral blood. The CDR3 loop is CASTLPGNTEAFF. CDR3 DNA: TGTGCCAGCACCCTCCCTGGGAACACTGAAGCTTTCTTT.